Below are 15 T cell receptor beta chains sequenced from a single sample in a study of cytomegalovirus exposure and HLA in healthy donors. In the PCR, 60 Vbeta and 13 Jbeta primers were used. Libraries were prepared by immunoSEQ multiplex PCR; TCRdb keeps only in-frame clonotypes and omits some of them. The data hold roughly 200,000 clones, with 75% to 85% observed a single time. Sequencing used PBMCs. The receptors here all came from a woman in her forties or fifties in good health and CMV-seronegative.

J is TRBJ2-2 and V is TRBV7-9; D unclear. Trimming took 1 base from V and 5 from J, leaving 5 bases between them. Per the germline V gene, CDR1 is SEHNR and CDR2 is FQNEAQ (reference sequence). The CDR3 contains 13 residues. The CDR3 here is CASSLVLTGELFF. The DNA of the CDR3 is TGTGCCAGCAGCTTAGTCCTGACCGGGGAGCTGTTTTTT.

The chain combines TRBV5-1 with TRBJ2-1, with TRBD2 matching over 14 bases. The CDR3 runs to 16 residues. CDR1 and CDR2 (germline): SGHRS, YFSETQ. V shed 4 bases and J 5 bases; nucleotides not matched to a gene: 5. CDR3 in DNA: TGCGCCAGCAGCGAGGGACTAGCGGGAGTCCACAATGAGCAGTTCTTC. Translated: CASSEGLAGVHNEQFF.

J is TRBJ1-4 and V is TRBV5-6; 7 bases agree with TRBD1. The CDR3 has 15 amino acids. Germline V lookup: CDR1 SGHDT, CDR2 YYEEEE. The junction had 11 bases not matched to a gene; V was cut back by 4 bases and J by 8 bases. The DNA of the CDR3 is TGTGCCAGCAGCGGCACAGGGGTCGCTGAGGAAAAACTGTTTTTT. This sequence encodes CASSGTGVAEEKLFF.

The chain employs TRBV6-5 and TRBJ1-2; TRBD1 agrees at 10 bases. This CDR3 is 15 amino acids long. The V gene end was trimmed by 6 bases and the J gene end by 4 bases; junction bases not matched to a gene: 8. Germline CDR1 and CDR2: MNHEY and SVGAGI. The CDR3 coding sequence is TGTGCCAGCAGACAAGACAGGGGGCAAATCTATGGCTACACCTTC. It translates to CASRQDRGQIYGYTF.

The rearrangement links TRBV5-4 to TRBJ2-6; 12 nucleotides line up with TRBD1. The CDR3 is 16 residues long. CDR1 and CDR2 (germline): SGHNT, YYREEE (reference sequence). The V gene end was trimmed by 7 bases and the J gene end by 1 base; junction bases not matched to a gene: 3. The CDR3 spells CASGDRGRSGANVLTF. CDR3 DNA sequence: TGTGCCAGCGGGGACAGGGGGCGTTCTGGGGCCAACGTCCTGACTTTC.

V is TRBV7-2 and J is TRBJ2-7, with 7 bases identical to TRBD1. With V trimmed by 4 bases and J by 4 bases, 7 bases remained unmatched. CDR1 is SGHTA and CDR2 is FQGNSA in the germline V gene. The CDR3 length is 14 residues. Here the CDR3 reads CASSSGQAHYEQYF. In nucleotides, the CDR3 is TGTGCCAGCAGCTCCGGACAGGCCCATTACGAGCAGTACTTC. The complete variable domain, with remaining parts taken from reference TRBV7-2 and TRBJ2-7, reads GAGVSQSPSNKVTEKGKDVELRCDPISGHTALYWYRQSLGQGLEFLIYFQGNSAPDKSGLPSDRFSAERTGGSVSTLTIQRTQQEDSAVYLCASSSGQAHYEQYFGPGTRLTVT.

The chain uses TRBV5-1 and TRBJ2-3, with a tentative D call TRBD2 (5 bases). The V and J ends lost 0 bases and 2 bases respectively, with 7 bases between them. The V gene's germline CDR1 is SGHRS and CDR2 YFSETQ. The CDR3 extends over 14 amino acids. The CDR3 sequence: CASSLDGVTDTQYF. CDR3 nucleotide sequence: TGCGCCAGCAGCTTGGACGGGGTCACAGATACGCAGTATTTT.

Concerning this clone: The sample carries other DNA sequences with the same CDR3. J is TRBJ2-5 and V is TRBV28; D call uncertain. The CDR3 is made up of 10 amino acids. V lost 6 bases and J 5 bases, leaving 4 bases between the germline ends. Germline V gene data show CDR1 as MDHEN and CDR2 as SYDVKM. CDR3 DNA sequence: TGTGCCAGCAGGGCCGAGACCCAGTACTTC. It specifies CASRAETQYF.

V and J are TRBV7-9 and TRBJ1-6; TRBD1 aligns across 10 bases. Trimming took 5 bases from V and 9 from J; bases not matched to a gene: 4. Germline V lookup: CDR1 SEHNR, CDR2 FQNEAQ (reference sequence). The CDR3 runs to 14 residues. The DNA of the CDR3 is TGTGCCAGCAGCCGACAGGGGGCAAGTTCACCCCTCCACTTT. Its protein is CASSRQGASSPLHF.

The genes are TRBV28 and TRBJ2-5; 8 nucleotides agree with TRBD2. Per the germline V gene, CDR1 is MDHEN and CDR2 is SYDVKM. The CDR3 totals 16 residues. The V gene end was trimmed by 6 bases and the J gene end by 7 bases; junction bases not matched to a gene: 16. The DNA for the CDR3 is TGTGCCAGCAGCATAGCCGGGACTAGAGGTGAGGGGACCCAGTACTTC. Amino acid sequence: CASSIAGTRGEGTQYF.

CDR3 protein: CASGQGGVPGYTF. The CDR3 coding sequence is TGTGCCAGCGGACAGGGAGGTGTCCCTGGCTACACCTTC. The rearrangement uses TRBV7-2 and TRBJ1-2; 8 nucleotides line up with TRBD1. The CDR3 runs to 13 residues. Germline assignment: CDR1 SGHTA and CDR2 FQGNSA. V was clipped by 8 bases and J by 7 bases; unmatched bases: 9.

The chain couples TRBV27 to TRBJ2-1; 9 nucleotides line up with TRBD2. With 1 base clipped from V and 7 bases from J, the junction kept 8 bases outside the gene matches. There are 16 residues in the CDR3. Germline CDR1 reads MNHEY; CDR2 reads SMNVEV (reference sequence). The CDR3 reads CASSLLISGSDNEQFF. The CDR3 nucleotides are TGTGCCAGCAGTTTATTAATTAGCGGGAGTGATAATGAGCAGTTCTTC.

V usage is TRBV27 and J usage is TRBJ1-1; D possibly corresponds to TRBD1 (6 bases). V was shortened by 7 bases and J by 0 bases, with 21 bases between the two germline ends. This CDR3 spans 17 amino acids. Germline values: CDR1 MNHEY, CDR2 SMNVEV (reference sequence). CDR3 DNA: TGTGCCAGCACCTCCAGGGACAAAGGATACATGAACACTGAAGCTTTCTTT. Residues: CASTSRDKGYMNTEAFF.

CDR3 sequence: CASSLEGGTGEQYF. The CDR3 DNA reads as TGTGCCAGCAGCTTAGAAGGCGGGACAGGGGAGCAGTACTTC. The chain joins TRBV11-2 to TRBJ2-7, with 9 nucleotides matching TRBD1. The V gene end was trimmed by 0 bases and the J gene end by 7 bases; junction bases not matched to a gene: 4. This CDR3 is 14 amino acids long. Per germline, CDR1 SGHAT and CDR2 FQNNGV.

The CDR3 protein is CASSLFGGMNTEAFF. In DNA, the CDR3 is TGTGCCAGCAGCTTATTCGGGGGAATGAACACTGAAGCTTTCTTT. The chain couples TRBV7-9 to TRBJ1-1, with D perhaps matching TRBD1 (5 bases). This CDR3 is 15 amino acids long. In germline, CDR1 is SEHNR, CDR2 FQNEAQ (reference sequence). V lost 2 bases and J lost 0, with 10 bases in between.